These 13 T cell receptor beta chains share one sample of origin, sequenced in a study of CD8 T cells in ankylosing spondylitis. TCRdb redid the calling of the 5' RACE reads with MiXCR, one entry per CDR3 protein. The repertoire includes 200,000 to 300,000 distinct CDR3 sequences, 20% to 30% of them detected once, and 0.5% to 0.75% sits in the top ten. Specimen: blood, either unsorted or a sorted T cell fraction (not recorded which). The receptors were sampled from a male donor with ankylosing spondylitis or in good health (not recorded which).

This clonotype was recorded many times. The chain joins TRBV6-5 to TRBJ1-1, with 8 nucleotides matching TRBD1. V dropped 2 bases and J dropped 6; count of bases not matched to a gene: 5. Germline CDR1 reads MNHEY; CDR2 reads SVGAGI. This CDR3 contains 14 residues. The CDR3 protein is CASSYLQGAAEAFF. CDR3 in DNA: TGTGCCAGCAGTTACCTGCAGGGGGCCGCTGAAGCTTTCTTT.

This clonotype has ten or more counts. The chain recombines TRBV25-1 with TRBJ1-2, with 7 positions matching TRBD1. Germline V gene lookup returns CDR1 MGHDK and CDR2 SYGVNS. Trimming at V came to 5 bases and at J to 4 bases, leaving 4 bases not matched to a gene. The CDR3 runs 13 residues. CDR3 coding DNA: TGTGCCAGCAGTAACAGGGGACTCTATGGCTACACCTTC. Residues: CASSNRGLYGYTF.

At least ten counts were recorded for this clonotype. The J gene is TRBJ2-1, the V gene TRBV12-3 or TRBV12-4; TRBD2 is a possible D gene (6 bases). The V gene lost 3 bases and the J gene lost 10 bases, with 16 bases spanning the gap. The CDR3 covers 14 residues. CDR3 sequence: CASSLSAGGSEQFF. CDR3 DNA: TGTGCCAGCAGTTTGTCGGCTGGAGGGTCAGAGCAGTTCTTC.

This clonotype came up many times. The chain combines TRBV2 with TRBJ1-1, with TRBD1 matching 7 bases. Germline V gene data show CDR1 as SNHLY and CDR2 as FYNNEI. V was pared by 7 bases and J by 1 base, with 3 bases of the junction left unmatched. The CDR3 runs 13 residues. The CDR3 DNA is TGTGCCAGCACCCAGGGGGAGAACACTGAAGCTTTCTTT. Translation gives CASTQGENTEAFF.

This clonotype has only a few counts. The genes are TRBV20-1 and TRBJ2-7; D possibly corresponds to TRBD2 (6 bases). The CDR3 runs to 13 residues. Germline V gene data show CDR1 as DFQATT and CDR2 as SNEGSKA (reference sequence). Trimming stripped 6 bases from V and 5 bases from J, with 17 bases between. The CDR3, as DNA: TGCAGTGCGGAAGGGACTTATCCTAACGAGCAGTACTTC. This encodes CSAEGTYPNEQYF.

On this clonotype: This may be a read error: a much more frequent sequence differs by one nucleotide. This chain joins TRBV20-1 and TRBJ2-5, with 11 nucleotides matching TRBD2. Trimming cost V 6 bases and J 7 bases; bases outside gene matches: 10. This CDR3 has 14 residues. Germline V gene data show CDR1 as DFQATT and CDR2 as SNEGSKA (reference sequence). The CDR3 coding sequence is TGCAGTGCCCCCCCCCCGCTAGCGGGGGGGACCCAGTACTTC. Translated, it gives CSAPPPLAGGTQYF.

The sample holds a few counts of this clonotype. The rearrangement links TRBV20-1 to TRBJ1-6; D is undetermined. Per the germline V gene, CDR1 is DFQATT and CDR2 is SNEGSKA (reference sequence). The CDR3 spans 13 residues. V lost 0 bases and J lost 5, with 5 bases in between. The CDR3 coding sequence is TGCAGTGCTAGAGACGTGAATAATTCACCCCTCCACTTT. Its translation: CSARDVNNSPLHF.

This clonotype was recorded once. The CDR3 sequence: CSARQPWTGWETQYF. In DNA, the CDR3 is TGCAGTGCTAGGCAACCCTGGACAGGGTGGGAGACCCAGTACTTC. The rearrangement uses TRBV20-1 and TRBJ2-5, with 8 bases matching TRBD1. Germline CDR1 DFQATT, CDR2 SNEGSKA (reference sequence). CDR3 size: 15 residues. J was trimmed by 5 bases and V by 3 bases; bases with no gene match: 11.

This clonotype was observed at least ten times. The CDR3 region has the DNA TGCAGTGCACCTGGGCGGGACGGGCCCTACGAGCAGTACTTC. It encodes CSAPGRDGPYEQYF. The rearrangement joins TRBV20-1 to TRBJ2-7, with D maybe TRBD2 (6 bases). V gave up 6 bases and J gave up 2 bases, with 17 bases separating them. Germline CDR1 and CDR2: DFQATT and SNEGSKA (reference sequence). CDR3 length: 14 amino acids.

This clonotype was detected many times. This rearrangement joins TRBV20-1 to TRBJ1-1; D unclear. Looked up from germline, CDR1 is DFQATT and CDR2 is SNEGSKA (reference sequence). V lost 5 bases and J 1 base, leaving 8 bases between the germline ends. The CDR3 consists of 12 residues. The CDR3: CSAPTRNTEAFF. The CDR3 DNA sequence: TGCAGTGCTCCTACTAGGAACACTGAAGCTTTCTTT.

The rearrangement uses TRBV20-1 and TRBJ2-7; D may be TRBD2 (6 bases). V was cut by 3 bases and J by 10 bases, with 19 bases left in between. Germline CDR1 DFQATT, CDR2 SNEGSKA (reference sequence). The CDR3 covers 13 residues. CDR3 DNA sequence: TGCAGTGCTAGTCGACTAGGATCGCTACGTCAGTACTTC. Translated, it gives CSASRLGSLRQYF.

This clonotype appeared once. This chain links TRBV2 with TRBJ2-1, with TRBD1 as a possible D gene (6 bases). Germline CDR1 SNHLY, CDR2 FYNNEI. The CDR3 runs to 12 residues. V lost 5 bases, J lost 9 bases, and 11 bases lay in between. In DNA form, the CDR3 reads TGTGCCAGCAGTCCTACAGGGTTTGAGCAGTTCTTC. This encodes CASSPTGFEQFF.

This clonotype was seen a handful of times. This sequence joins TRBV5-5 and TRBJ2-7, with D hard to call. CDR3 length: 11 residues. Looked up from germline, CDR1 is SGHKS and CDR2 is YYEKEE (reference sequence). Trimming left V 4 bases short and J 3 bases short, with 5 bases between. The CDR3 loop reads CASSPDYEQYF. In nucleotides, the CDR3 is TGTGCCAGCAGCCCGGACTACGAGCAGTACTTC.